A single sample is the source of the 18 T cell receptor beta chains below, sequenced in a study of blood T cells in healthy people across ages. With a J-beta primer mix and a sample-barcoded 5' primer, a second PCR ran roughly 6 to 11 cycles. One entry per CDR3 protein results from TCRdb running MiXCR on the 5' RACE reads. In the table there are fewer than 650,000 distinct CDR3 sequences, 27% of which are singletons. These sequences were also reported in another study, on T cells of mothers and their children.

What was sequenced was blood. The source of these receptors is a boy aged 2 to 10 in good health.

The CDR3 sequence: CASSSTSTKNIQYF. CDR3 in DNA: TGTGCCAGCAGTTCGACTAGCACCAAAAACATTCAGTACTTC. The gene calls are TRBV7-9 and TRBJ2-4, with TRBD2 matching over 7 bases. The CDR3 contains 14 residues. The J segment lost 2 bases and the V segment lost 6 bases, leaving 4 bases of the junction unmatched. Germline V CDR1 and CDR2: SEHNR, FQNEAQ (reference sequence).

This clonotype appeared once. V gene TRBV5-4 combines with J gene TRBJ1-1, with D uncertain. The germline gives CDR1 SGHNT, CDR2 YYREEE (reference sequence). Trimming shortened V by 1 base and J by 5 bases, and 12 bases separated the two germline ends. The CDR3 is 14 amino acids. The CDR3 nucleotides are TGTGCCAGCAGCTTGAAGGATGGTTCGACTGAAGCTTTCTTT. Residues: CASSLKDGSTEAFF.

The chain uses TRBV5-1 and TRBJ2-5, with a weak D call TRBD2 (5 bases). The CDR3 contains 14 residues. Germline CDR1 is SGHRS and CDR2 is YFSETQ. With 4 bases removed from V and 4 bases from J, the gap between germline ends came to 14 bases. CDR3 loop: CASSPGNRGETQYF. The CDR3 nucleotides are TGCGCCAGCAGCCCCGGGAACAGAGGAGAGACCCAGTACTTC.

This clonotype was recorded a few times. This chain joins TRBV27 and TRBJ1-2, with D unresolved. The CDR3 spans 12 residues. CDR1 and CDR2 from the germline V gene are MNHEY and SMNVEV (reference sequence). Trimming took 3 bases from V and 8 from J, leaving 10 bases between them. The chain's CDR3 is CASSLSVWGYTF. CDR3 bases: TGTGCCAGCAGTTTGAGTGTGTGGGGCTACACCTTC.

This clonotype was picked up a small number of times. The chain carries TRBV12-3 or TRBV12-4 and TRBJ1-2; D remains unclear. The CDR3 sequence is 12 residues long. Trimming took 4 bases from V and 6 from J, leaving 9 bases between them. For the CDR3, the DNA is TGTGCCAGCAGTTGGGGTGGTAATGGCTACACCTTC. This sequence encodes CASSWGGNGYTF.

The sample holds one count of this clonotype. This sequence joins TRBV20-1 and TRBJ2-3; 9 bases line up with TRBD2. The germline gives CDR1 DFQATT, CDR2 SNEGSKA (reference sequence). This CDR3 comprises 11 residues. CDR3 sequence: CIAGVVDTQYF. The CDR3 bases are TGCATAGCGGGAGTTGTGGATACGCAGTATTTT.

The chain couples TRBV5-1 to TRBJ2-3, with 8 nucleotides matching TRBD2. This CDR3 comprises 15 residues. Germline CDR1 and CDR2: SGHRS and YFSETQ. Trimming cost V 2 bases and J 3 bases; bases outside gene matches: 5. This CDR3 is CASSFREGWTDTQYF. In DNA, the CDR3 is TGCGCCAGCAGCTTTCGGGAGGGATGGACAGATACGCAGTATTTT.

A note on this clonotype: This sequence may be a read error, since a much larger clone differs from it by one base. This chain joins TRBV2 and TRBJ2-5; maybe TRBD2 (6 bases). Between the trimmed V and J ends, which lost 6 bases and 2 bases, there was a span of 10 bases. There are 13 residues in the CDR3. Germline-derived CDR1 and CDR2 are SNHLY and FYNNEI. The CDR3 spells CASRWRAQETQYF. In nucleotides, the CDR3 is TGTGCCAGCAGGTGGAGGGCTCAAGAGACCCAGTACTTC.

This clonotype has a handful of counts. V and J are TRBV7-2 and TRBJ2-7; D is ambiguous. From germline, CDR1 is SGHTA and CDR2 FQGNSA. The CDR3 consists of 12 residues. The V and J ends lost 6 bases and 6 bases respectively, with 12 bases between them. The CDR3 reads CASRVVLGEQYF. In nucleotides, the CDR3 is TGTGCCAGCAGGGTCGTTTTGGGCGAGCAGTACTTC.

The CDR3 bases are TGTGCCTGGAGTGTTTGGGATCTTCGCCCGAGCTCCTACGAGCAGTACTTC. Its protein product is CAWSVWDLRPSSYEQYF. The chain links TRBV30 to TRBJ2-7; D is unclear. Between the trimmed V and J ends, which lost 0 bases and 0 bases, there was a span of 18 bases. This CDR3 is built from 17 residues. In germline, CDR1 is GTSNPN, CDR2 SVGIG (reference sequence).

This clonotype showed up just a few times. The genes are TRBV9 and TRBJ1-3; 9 bases agree with TRBD1. Per the germline V gene, CDR1 is SGDLS and CDR2 is YYNGEE. The V gene end was trimmed by 3 bases and the J gene end by 0 bases; junction bases not matched to a gene: 7. This CDR3 comprises 17 residues. The CDR3 DNA sequence: TGTGCCAGCAGCGCCCCCGGACAGGGGAACTCTGGAAACACCATATATTTT. This sequence encodes CASSAPGQGNSGNTIYF. Variable domain in full (rest from reference TRBV9 and TRBJ1-3): DSGVTQTPKHLITATGQRVTLRCSPRSGDLSVYWYQQSLDQGLQFLIQYYNGEERAKGNILERFSAQQFPDLHSELNLSSLELGDSALYFCASSAPGQGNSGNTIYFGEGSWLTVV.

In its sample, this clonotype was seen a few times. This rearrangement joins TRBV7-2 to TRBJ1-6, with D unresolved. The CDR3 runs 13 residues. CDR1 is SGHTA and CDR2 is FQGNSA in the germline V gene. The ends were cut back, 4 bases at V and 7 bases at J, with 8 bases in the middle. The CDR3 reads CASSSQPNSPLHF. As DNA, the CDR3 is TGTGCCAGCAGCTCCCAGCCCAATTCACCCCTCCACTTT.

The chain employs TRBV10-3 and TRBJ2-2; a weak D match, TRBD2 (5 bases). V was clipped by 5 bases and J by 1 base, with 11 bases between them. The germline V gene has CDR1 ENHRY and CDR2 SYGVKD. The CDR3 spans 15 residues. The CDR3 DNA is TGTGCCATCAGTTCGACGGGGATGAACACCGGGGAGCTGTTTTTT. Protein product: CAISSTGMNTGELFF.

This clonotype has a handful of counts. J is TRBJ2-1 and V is TRBV7-6, with TRBD2 matching over 8 bases. The CDR3 runs 17 residues. J gave up 2 bases and V 4 bases, and 10 bases lay outside the gene matches. CDR1 is SGHVS, CDR2 FNYEAQ, per germline. Here the CDR3 reads CASSSARAGVPYNEQFF. The CDR3 DNA reads TGTGCCAGCAGCTCCGCCCGAGCGGGAGTCCCCTACAATGAGCAGTTCTTC.

This clonotype turned up a few times. The V gene is TRBV20-1, the J gene TRBJ1-3; 7 nucleotides align to TRBD1. Germline assignment: CDR1 DFQATT and CDR2 SNEGSKA (reference sequence). There are 13 residues in the CDR3. The junction had 3 bases not matched to a gene; V was cut back by 3 bases and J by 4 bases. For the CDR3, the DNA is TGCAGTGCTAGTTCAGGGGGAGGAAACACCATATATTTT. Its translation is CSASSGGGNTIYF.

This clonotype was observed a handful of times. The chain carries TRBV7-2 and TRBJ2-1, with 9 bases identical to TRBD2. The J call may be in error: the DNA end matches TRBJ2-7 better. This CDR3 region has 19 residues. Germline V CDR1 and CDR2: SGHTA, FQGNSA. The CDR3 sequence: CASSLALGILAGTSYEQYF. The CDR3 nucleotides are TGTGCCAGCAGCTTAGCTCTGGGTATCCTAGCGGGGACTTCCTACGAGCAGTACTTC.

The chain links TRBV6-5 to TRBJ1-1; the D gene is possibly TRBD1 (5 bases). Germline CDR1 MNHEY, CDR2 SVGAGI. This CDR3 is 13 amino acids long. The V end was cut by 5 bases, the J end by 4 bases, with 11 bases between. Here the CDR3 DNA reads TGTGCCAGCAGTGAGGGGACGGGCACTGAAGCTTTCTTT. It is translated as CASSEGTGTEAFF.

The chain employs TRBV12-3 or TRBV12-4 and TRBJ2-1; tentative D call: TRBD1 (6 bases). V was shortened by 1 base and J by 9 bases, with 13 bases between the two germline ends. This CDR3 comprises 14 residues. CDR3 loop: CASSLGSQGVEQFF. CDR3 coding DNA: TGTGCCAGCAGTTTAGGCTCACAGGGCGTTGAGCAGTTCTTC.